These T cell receptor beta chains were read from a single sample in a study of cytomegalovirus exposure and HLA in healthy donors. Clones were read by immunoSEQ multiplex PCR, and TCRdb kept only the in-frame ones, dropping some. The table lists some 140,000 clones, almost 85% of them singletons, with around 27% in the top ten. The sequenced sample consisted of PBMCs. These receptor sequences come from a man younger than 45 in good health and CMV-seropositive. Both conserved end residues are part of each CDR3. D genes are given only for firm matches. Rows may omit the clone size; those that give it use once, few, many or a size class.

j_gene: TRBJ2-1
abundance: -
d_gene: TRBD2
v_gene: TRBV7-2
CDR3nt: TGTGCCAGCAGCTTATATAAGCGGGAGGGGCCCGGGGATGAGCAGTTCTTC
CDR3aa: CASSLYKREGPGDEQFF

j_gene: TRBJ2-7
abundance: -
d_gene: -
v_gene: TRBV19
CDR3nt: TGTGCCAGTAGTATGGTGCTCGGGAACGAGCAGTACTTC
CDR3aa: CASSMVLGNEQYF

j_gene: TRBJ2-1
abundance: -
d_gene: TRBD2
v_gene: TRBV29-1
CDR3nt: TGCAGCGCTGTGGGGGGGTCTATGAATGAGCAGTTCTTC
CDR3aa: CSAVGGSMNEQFF

j_gene: TRBJ2-7
abundance: few
d_gene: -
v_gene: TRBV27
CDR3nt: TGTGCCAGCGAATTAGCTGGAGAGCAGTACTTC
CDR3aa: CASELAGEQYF

j_gene: TRBJ2-6
abundance: -
d_gene: TRBD1
v_gene: TRBV7-8
CDR3nt: TGTGCCAGCAGCTTTAGAGTTTATAGGCAGGGGGCGCCTGGGGCCAACGTCCTGACTTTC
CDR3aa: CASSFRVYRQGAPGANVLTF

j_gene: TRBJ2-1
abundance: -
d_gene: TRBD2
v_gene: TRBV7-2
CDR3nt: TGTGCCAGCAGCTCCCAGCGCGGGGGGGCCGGTAATGAGCAGTTCTTC
CDR3aa: CASSSQRGGAGNEQFF

j_gene: TRBJ2-7
abundance: -
d_gene: -
v_gene: TRBV4-2
CDR3nt: TGTGCCAGCAGCCAGTACAGGGTAAACGAGCAGTACTTC
CDR3aa: CASSQYRVNEQYF

j_gene: TRBJ2-5
abundance: -
d_gene: -
v_gene: TRBV7-9
CDR3nt: TGTGCCAGCAGCTTAAATGGGGCGGGGGCAGAGACCCAGTACTTC
CDR3aa: CASSLNGAGAETQYF

j_gene: TRBJ1-2
abundance: few
d_gene: -
v_gene: TRBV29-1
CDR3nt: TGCAGCGTTGCACGACTTCGGGACTATGGCTACACCTTC
CDR3aa: CSVARLRDYGYTF

j_gene: TRBJ1-2
abundance: -
d_gene: TRBD1
v_gene: TRBV2
CDR3nt: TGTGCCAGCAGTGAAAATGGAGGGGGCCGTGGCTACACCTTC
CDR3aa: CASSENGGGRGYTF

j_gene: TRBJ1-2
abundance: -
d_gene: TRBD1
v_gene: TRBV4-1
CDR3nt: TGCGCCAGCAGCCAAGAAGAGAGCCCGGGACAGGGGGTTTATGGCTACACCTTC
CDR3aa: CASSQEESPGQGVYGYTF

j_gene: TRBJ2-3
abundance: -
d_gene: TRBD2
v_gene: TRBV7-9
CDR3nt: TGTGCCAGCAGCCTAGGACTAGCGGGGAGCACAGATACGCAGTATTTT
CDR3aa: CASSLGLAGSTDTQYF

j_gene: TRBJ2-7
abundance: -
d_gene: -
v_gene: TRBV5-1
CDR3nt: TGCGCCAGCAGCTTGTGGGGGGACTACGAGCAGTACTTC
CDR3aa: CASSLWGDYEQYF

j_gene: TRBJ2-7
abundance: -
d_gene: -
v_gene: TRBV5-4
CDR3nt: TGTGCCATCAAATCACGGGGCTCCTACGAGCAGTACTTC
CDR3aa: CAIKSRGSYEQYF

j_gene: TRBJ2-7
abundance: -
d_gene: -
v_gene: TRBV19
CDR3nt: TGTGCCAGTAGTGAACTGGGCGGGGACGAGCAGTACTTC
CDR3aa: CASSELGGDEQYF

j_gene: TRBJ2-7
abundance: -
d_gene: TRBD1
v_gene: TRBV9
CDR3nt: TGTGCCAGCAGCAGGGGCGGACAGGGCCCCTACGAGCAGTACTTC
CDR3aa: CASSRGGQGPYEQYF

j_gene: TRBJ1-2
abundance: -
d_gene: -
v_gene: TRBV10-3
CDR3nt: TGTGCCATCAGCGAGACATCGGGGAACTATGGCTACACCTTC
CDR3aa: CAISETSGNYGYTF

j_gene: TRBJ2-4
abundance: -
d_gene: -
v_gene: TRBV7-7
CDR3nt: TGTGCCAGCAGCCGGCGTGTAAGGGGCGCCCCCAAAAACATTCAGTACTTC
CDR3aa: CASSRRVRGAPKNIQYF

j_gene: TRBJ2-7
abundance: -
d_gene: TRBD1
v_gene: TRBV25-1
CDR3nt: TGTGCCAGCAGTGATCCGGGACAGGGAAGCTACGAGCAGTACTTC
CDR3aa: CASSDPGQGSYEQYF

j_gene: TRBJ2-7
abundance: -
d_gene: TRBD1
v_gene: TRBV6-5
CDR3nt: TGTGCCAGCAGTCAGGGACAGGGGGCGCGAGAGCAGTACTTC
CDR3aa: CASSQGQGAREQYF

j_gene: TRBJ2-1
abundance: -
d_gene: TRBD2
v_gene: TRBV5-4
CDR3nt: TGTGCCAGCAGCTTGAAAGGACTAGTTTTAAATGAGCAGTTCTTC
CDR3aa: CASSLKGLVLNEQFF

j_gene: TRBJ1-1
abundance: -
d_gene: -
v_gene: TRBV6-1
CDR3nt: TGTGCCAGCTTTTTCCGACAGGCCGGGGCTTTCTTT
CDR3aa: CASFFRQAGAFF

j_gene: TRBJ2-5
abundance: -
d_gene: TRBD2
v_gene: TRBV6-6
CDR3nt: TGTGCCAGCAGTCGGACTAGCGGGTTTGGCGAGACCCAGTACTTC
CDR3aa: CASSRTSGFGETQYF

j_gene: TRBJ1-1
abundance: once
d_gene: -
v_gene: TRBV9
CDR3nt: TGTGCCAGCAGCGTAGAGGACAGAAAAGTTGAAGCTTTCTTT
CDR3aa: CASSVEDRKVEAFF

j_gene: TRBJ2-5
abundance: -
d_gene: TRBD1
v_gene: TRBV5-1
CDR3nt: TGCGCCAGCTCCGGGACAGGGGTTCAGGAGACCCAGTACTTC
CDR3aa: CASSGTGVQETQYF

j_gene: TRBJ2-7
abundance: few
d_gene: TRBD1
v_gene: TRBV2
CDR3nt: TGTGCCAGCAGTGGACAGGGAAGGACCTACGAGCAGTACTTC
CDR3aa: CASSGQGRTYEQYF

j_gene: TRBJ1-3
abundance: -
d_gene: -
v_gene: TRBV9
CDR3nt: TGTGCCAGCAGCGTAGAAGTGTGGGGCGCCCGACCAGGTCACTCTGGAAACACCATATATTTT
CDR3aa: CASSVEVWGARPGHSGNTIYF

j_gene: TRBJ2-3
abundance: -
d_gene: TRBD1
v_gene: TRBV6-4
CDR3nt: TGTGCCAGCAGGGGGACAGGTAGCACAGATACGCAGTATTTT
CDR3aa: CASRGTGSTDTQYF

j_gene: TRBJ2-7
abundance: -
d_gene: TRBD2
v_gene: TRBV6-6
CDR3nt: TGTGCCAGCAGTGCCGGGACTAACTACGAGCAGTACTTC
CDR3aa: CASSAGTNYEQYF

j_gene: TRBJ2-5
abundance: few
d_gene: TRBD1
v_gene: TRBV9
CDR3nt: TGTGCCAGCAGCGTAAAACAGGGGGCGAGCGAGACCCAGTACTTC
CDR3aa: CASSVKQGASETQYF

j_gene: TRBJ2-1
abundance: -
d_gene: -
v_gene: TRBV7-9
CDR3nt: TGTGCCAGCAGCTTAGGACAGACCGTTAACAATGAGCAGTTCTTC
CDR3aa: CASSLGQTVNNEQFF

j_gene: TRBJ2-1
abundance: -
d_gene: -
v_gene: TRBV6-5
CDR3nt: TGTGCCAGCACCGGAGGTTCTGAGCAGTTCTTC
CDR3aa: CASTGGSEQFF

j_gene: TRBJ1-1
abundance: -
d_gene: TRBD1
v_gene: TRBV6-6
CDR3nt: TGTGCCAGCAGCCCCGCCCGGGACAGCCTTGGAGCTTTCTTT
CDR3aa: CASSPARDSLGAFF

j_gene: TRBJ2-1
abundance: -
d_gene: TRBD1
v_gene: TRBV2
CDR3nt: TGTGCCAGCAGTAGGGGACAGGGGTACAATGAGCAGTTCTTC
CDR3aa: CASSRGQGYNEQFF

j_gene: TRBJ2-7
abundance: -
d_gene: TRBD2
v_gene: TRBV9
CDR3nt: TGTGCCAGCAGCCCCGGGACTAGCGGGAGGGCCGGTTACGAGCAGTACTTC
CDR3aa: CASSPGTSGRAGYEQYF

j_gene: TRBJ2-3
abundance: -
d_gene: TRBD2
v_gene: TRBV11-1
CDR3nt: TGTGCCAGCAGCTCCGGGACTAGCGGGAGGTCGGGGACAGATACGCAGTATTTT
CDR3aa: CASSSGTSGRSGTDTQYF

j_gene: TRBJ2-7
abundance: -
d_gene: -
v_gene: TRBV12-5
CDR3nt: TGTGCTAGTGCCCCCCCTGTGGCAGGGCACGAGCAGTACTTC
CDR3aa: CASAPPVAGHEQYF

j_gene: TRBJ1-5
abundance: -
d_gene: -
v_gene: TRBV19
CDR3nt: TGTGCCAGTAGTCTCTCGAACAGGAAGAATCAGCCCCAGCATTTT
CDR3aa: CASSLSNRKNQPQHF

j_gene: TRBJ2-3
abundance: once
d_gene: -
v_gene: TRBV30
CDR3nt: TGTGCCTGGAGTATGGGGACGGGAGGCACAGATACGCAGTATTTT
CDR3aa: CAWSMGTGGTDTQYF

j_gene: TRBJ2-2
abundance: -
d_gene: TRBD2
v_gene: TRBV9
CDR3nt: TGTGCCAGCAGCGCAGGACTAGCGGGGGGGCAGGGCGGGGAGCTGTTTTTT
CDR3aa: CASSAGLAGGQGGELFF

j_gene: TRBJ1-3
abundance: -
d_gene: -
v_gene: TRBV7-2
CDR3nt: TGTGCCAGCAGCCACCATGAGGGCCGGAACACCATATATTTT
CDR3aa: CASSHHEGRNTIYF

j_gene: TRBJ1-1
abundance: -
d_gene: -
v_gene: TRBV25-1
CDR3nt: TGTGCCAGCCAAACCGGACAGACCATGAACACTGAAGCTTTCTTT
CDR3aa: CASQTGQTMNTEAFF

j_gene: TRBJ1-2
abundance: -
d_gene: TRBD1
v_gene: TRBV5-1
CDR3nt: TGCGCCAGCAGCTTGCCGGGACAGGGGATCTATGGCTACACCTTC
CDR3aa: CASSLPGQGIYGYTF

j_gene: TRBJ1-1
abundance: -
d_gene: -
v_gene: TRBV7-3
CDR3nt: TGTGCCAGCAGCTTAGACAGCCTTCCGAACACTGAAGCTTTCTTT
CDR3aa: CASSLDSLPNTEAFF

j_gene: TRBJ1-2
abundance: once
d_gene: TRBD1
v_gene: TRBV27
CDR3nt: TGTGCCAGCAGTTGGCGACAGGGGAATGGCTACACCTTC
CDR3aa: CASSWRQGNGYTF

j_gene: TRBJ2-2
abundance: -
d_gene: -
v_gene: TRBV19
CDR3nt: TGTGCCAGTAGCCCTCGGGGCACCGGGGAGCTGTTTTTT
CDR3aa: CASSPRGTGELFF

j_gene: TRBJ1-2
abundance: -
d_gene: -
v_gene: TRBV29-1
CDR3nt: TGCAGCGTTGGTGTAATCGAGACTCCCTATGGCTACACCTTC
CDR3aa: CSVGVIETPYGYTF

j_gene: TRBJ2-3
abundance: -
d_gene: TRBD2
v_gene: TRBV7-3
CDR3nt: TGTGCCAGCAGCTTAAGAGGGAGGGTACTCGATACGCAGTATTTT
CDR3aa: CASSLRGRVLDTQYF

j_gene: TRBJ2-5
abundance: few
d_gene: -
v_gene: TRBV7-3
CDR3nt: TGTGCCAGCAGCTTAGGAGTTGGGGAGACCCAGTACTTC
CDR3aa: CASSLGVGETQYF

j_gene: TRBJ1-3
abundance: once
d_gene: -
v_gene: TRBV25-1
CDR3nt: TGTGCCAGCGGGCAGAGCTCTGGAAACACCATATATTTT
CDR3aa: CASGQSSGNTIYF

j_gene: TRBJ1-5
abundance: -
d_gene: -
v_gene: TRBV12-5
CDR3nt: TGTGCTAGTGGTTTGGTATTCCCGGGAGCTAGAGGTCAGCCCCAGCATTTT
CDR3aa: CASGLVFPGARGQPQHF

j_gene: TRBJ1-2
abundance: many
d_gene: -
v_gene: TRBV18
CDR3nt: TGTGCCAGCTCTCGACCACAGCCTGATTATGGCTACACCTTC
CDR3aa: CASSRPQPDYGYTF

j_gene: TRBJ2-4
abundance: -
d_gene: -
v_gene: TRBV7-2
CDR3nt: TGTGCCAGCAGGGCGGGGGCGCGTGACAAAAACATTCAGTACTTC
CDR3aa: CASRAGARDKNIQYF